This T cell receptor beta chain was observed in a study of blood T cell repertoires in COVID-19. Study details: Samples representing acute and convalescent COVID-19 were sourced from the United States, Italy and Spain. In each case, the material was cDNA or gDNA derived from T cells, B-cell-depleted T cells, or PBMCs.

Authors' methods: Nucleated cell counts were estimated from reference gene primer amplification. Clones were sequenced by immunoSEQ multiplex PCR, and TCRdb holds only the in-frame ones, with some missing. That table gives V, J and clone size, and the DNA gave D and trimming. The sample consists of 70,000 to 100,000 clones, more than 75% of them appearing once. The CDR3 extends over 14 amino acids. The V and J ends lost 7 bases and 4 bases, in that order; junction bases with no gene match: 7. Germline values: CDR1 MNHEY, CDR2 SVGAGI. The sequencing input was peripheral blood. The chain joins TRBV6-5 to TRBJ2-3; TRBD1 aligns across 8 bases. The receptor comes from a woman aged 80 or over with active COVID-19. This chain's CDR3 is CASTRTGLPDTQYF. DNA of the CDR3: TGTGCCAGCACCAGGACAGGGTTGCCAGATACGCAGTATTTT.